Reported below is one T cell receptor beta chain. One end of the junction varies from germline; a read error may be responsible. Construction of the TCR beta libraries employed iRepertoire HTBI primers in conjunction with Arm-PCR of CDR3 regions. From the multiplex PCR reads, TCRdb called clonotypes with MiXCR, one entry per CDR3 protein. Of 500,000 to 700,000 distinct CDR3 sequences in the sample, under 20% were seen once. The data were obtained in a study of regulatory T cells in long-lasting Graves disease. Time point defined: newly diagnosed GD, antithyroid drugs for less than 3 months. RNA isolated from PBMCs was used to make the TCR library. Per the germline V gene, CDR1 is SGHAT and CDR2 is FQNNGV. This CDR3 is 13 amino acids long. This sample was also put to use in a study of T cells in Graves' hyperthyroidism and ophthalmopathy.

This rearrangement joins TRBV11-2 to TRBJ2-1, with no clear D. This TCR was sampled from a woman younger than 45 with Graves disease. Specimen: peripheral blood mononuclear cells (PBMCs), collected at new diagnosis, from a patient treated with antithyroid drugs. CDR3 coding DNA: TGTGCCAGCAGCTTAGTCAGCTACCATGAGCAGTTCTTC. Translated, it gives CASSLVSYHEQFF. Supplemented by reference TRBV11-2 and TRBJ2-1, the full variable domain reads EAGVAQSPRYKIIEKRQSVAFWCNPISGHATLYWYQQILGQGPKLLIQFQNNGVVDDSQLPKDRFSAERLKGVDSTLKIQPAKLEDSAVYLCASSLVSYHEQFFGPGTRLTVL.